Detailed here is one T cell receptor beta chain. Its target is not known. This sample was included in a study of CD8+CD57+ T cells in acquired aplastic anemia. On the study more broadly: The DNA of sorted CD4+ and CD8+ cells averaged approximately 2.9 ug. Healthy donor sequencing depth: around 9.9 million CD4+, some 12 million CD8+ reads. Regarding the study as a whole: Researchers reported that CD8+ Simpson's diversity was not significantly different in patients versus controls.

TCR beta VDJ combinations and CDR3 sequences were profiled from genomic DNA. TCRdb itself ran the reads through MiXCR, one entry per CDR3 protein. The data hold about 160,000 distinct CDR3 sequences, with roughly 48% observed a single time. The source is a human donor in good health. Sequencing used sorted CD4+, CD8+, or CD8+CD57+ T cells (not recorded which) from PBMCs.

The CDR3 DNA reads TGTGCCACCAGTGAGGGACACCTGCTAGAGGGCTACACCTTC. Protein sequence: CATSEGHLLEGYTF. J is TRBJ1-2 and V is TRBV24-1, with a possible D match to TRBD1 (6 bases). Germline V gene data show CDR1 as KGHDR and CDR2 as SFDVKD. V was shortened by 4 bases and J by 8 bases, with 16 bases between the two germline ends. The CDR3 runs 14 residues.